Below are 15 T cell receptor beta chains sequenced from a single sample in a study of regulatory T cells in long-lasting Graves disease. iRepertoire HTBI primers and Arm-PCR of CDR3 regions built TCR beta libraries. One entry per CDR3 protein, called by TCRdb with MiXCR from the multiplex PCR reads. Among 250,000 to 300,000 distinct CDR3 sequences listed, around a fifth were seen once. Time point noted: persistent/refractory GD, antithyroid drugs over 5 years with positive TRAb. From RNA extracted from PBMCs, the TCR library was made. Specimen: peripheral blood mononuclear cells (PBMCs), collected when the disease was refractory, from a patient treated with antithyroid drugs. The origin of the receptors is a female donor with Graves disease.

The chain carries TRBV6-6 and TRBJ1-1; D is unresolved. This CDR3 contains 16 residues. In germline, CDR1 is MNHNY, CDR2 SVGAGI (reference sequence). With 0 bases removed from V and 5 bases from J, the gap between germline ends came to 16 bases. CDR3 sequence (DNA): TGTGCCAGCAGTTACTCGATTGGGGAAGTGGGAACTGAAGCTTTCTTT. Translation: CASSYSIGEVGTEAFF.

The sample holds many counts of this clonotype. This chain links TRBV11-2 with TRBJ2-5; possibly TRBD1 for D (5 bases). Germline CDR1 reads SGHAT; CDR2 reads FQNNGV. CDR3 size: 15 residues. V was pared by 1 base and J by 5 bases, with 14 bases between. CDR3 in amino acids: CASSLVGRAEETQYF. The DNA of the CDR3 is TGTGCCAGCAGCTTAGTGGGCAGGGCTGAGGAGACCCAGTACTTC.

The CDR3 sequence is CAIAASSGSQGDKFF. The CDR3 DNA is TGTGCCATCGCCGCTTCGAGCGGGAGTCAAGGCGACAAGTTCTTC. This chain connects TRBV10-3 to TRBJ2-1; 8 nucleotides match TRBD2. V lost 8 bases and J lost 14; bases outside the gene matches: 20. CDR3 size: 15 residues. CDR1 is ENHRY and CDR2 is SYGVKD in the germline V gene.

This clonotype was recorded a few times. The genes are TRBV28 and TRBJ1-3; TRBD1 aligns across 8 bases. The CDR3 contains 15 residues. With V trimmed by 6 bases and J by 2 bases, 6 bases remained unmatched. CDR1 is MDHEN and CDR2 is SYDVKM in the germline V gene. The CDR3 sequence: CASRFTQGAGNTIYF. The CDR3, as DNA: TGTGCCAGCAGATTTACACAGGGGGCTGGAAACACCATATATTTT. Based on the CDR3 plus reference TRBV28 and TRBJ1-3, the full variable domain is DVKVTQSSRYLVKRTGEKVFLECVQDMDHENMFWYRQDPGLGLRLIYFSYDVKMKEKGDIPEGYSVSREKKERFSLILESASTNQTSMYLCASRFTQGAGNTIYFGEGSWLTVV.

The table lists this clonotype with a few counts. The chain is built from TRBV3-1 and TRBJ1-3; D is undetermined. Germline V gives CDR1 LGHDT, CDR2 YNNKEL (reference sequence). This CDR3 comprises 16 residues. Trimming removed 3 bases from V and 0 bases from J, with 12 bases in between. The CDR3 sequence is CASSQPPINSGNTIYF. CDR3 nucleotides: TGTGCCAGCAGCCAGCCCCCCATCAACTCTGGAAACACCATATATTTT. Full variable domain (rest looked up from reference TRBV3-1 and TRBJ1-3): DTAVSQTPKYLVTQMGNDKSIKCEQNLGHDTMYWYKQDSKKFLKIMFSYNNKELIINETVPNRFSPKSPDKAHLNLHINSLELGDSAVYFCASSQPPINSGNTIYFGEGSWLTVV.

This clonotype was found a few times. The chain is built from TRBV7-2 and TRBJ1-3; weak D call: TRBD1 (6 bases). This CDR3 contains 16 residues. Germline CDR1 and CDR2: SGHTA and FQGNSA. The ends were cut back, 4 bases at V and 4 bases at J, with 17 bases in the middle. CDR3 sequence reads: CASSSPWGGSGNTIYF. The CDR3 DNA follows: TGTGCCAGCAGCTCTCCCTGGGGGGGCTCGGGAAACACCATATATTTT.

This clonotype was seen a few times. One base away lies a much larger clone, so this may be a sequencing read error. The rearrangement joins TRBV6-2 or TRBV6-3 to TRBJ2-2; 13 bases match TRBD2. Losses at the gene ends were 11 bases for V and 5 bases for J; bases not matched to a gene: 14. Germline loops: CDR1 MNHEY, CDR2 SVGEGT. The CDR3 runs 17 residues. The CDR3 bases are TGTGCCGGCATCCAGGGACTAGCGGGAAGAGGGACCGGGGAGCTGTTTTTT. The encoded protein is CAGIQGLAGRGTGELFF.

This clonotype was recorded many times. The chain recombines TRBV7-9 with TRBJ2-5; D gene unclear. The CDR3 length is 14 residues. The V gene lost 2 bases and the J gene lost 2 bases, with 9 bases spanning the gap. CDR1 and CDR2 (germline): SEHNR, FQNEAQ (reference sequence). CDR3 sequence (DNA): TGTGCCAGCAGCTTATTCTCGATGCAAGAGACCCAGTACTTC. Its translation is CASSLFSMQETQYF.

The chain recombines TRBV28 with TRBJ2-4; perhaps D is TRBD1 or TRBD2 (6 bases each). V gave up 11 bases and J gave up 8 bases, with 13 bases separating them. The CDR3 contains 11 residues. Germline V gives CDR1 MDHEN, CDR2 SYDVKM. CDR3 loop: CACGGGDIQYF. CDR3 coding DNA: TGTGCCTGCGGAGGGGGAGACATTCAGTACTTC.

The chain is built from TRBV6-2 or TRBV6-3 and TRBJ2-1; 9 bases fit TRBD1. The ends lost 8 bases at V and 3 bases at J; junction bases unmatched: 8. The CDR3 is 15 amino acids. Germline V gives CDR1 MNHEY, CDR2 SVGEGT. CDR3 sequence (DNA): TGTGCCAGCGAGCCTACAGGGGGCGACTACAATGAGCAGTTCTTC. It specifies CASEPTGGDYNEQFF.

The rearrangement joins TRBV19 to TRBJ1-5; D is unclear. CDR3 length: 12 amino acids. The V end was cut by 4 bases, the J end by 5 bases, with 6 bases between. Germline V gives CDR1 LNHDA, CDR2 SQIVND (reference sequence). CDR3 protein: CASSTPYQPQHF. For the CDR3, the DNA is TGTGCCAGTAGTACTCCATATCAGCCCCAGCATTTT.

The chain joins TRBV5-1 to TRBJ1-5, with TRBD1 identical over 8 bases. Unmatched junction bases numbered 5, after V lost 2 bases and J lost 4 bases. Germline V gene data show CDR1 as SGHRS and CDR2 as YFSETQ. This CDR3 is 15 amino acids long. The CDR3, as DNA: TGCGCCAGCAGCTTTGGACAGGGAATAAATCAGCCCCAGCATTTT. Translated, it gives CASSFGQGINQPQHF.

This clonotype was seen a handful of times. The V gene is TRBV7-2, the J gene TRBJ2-7; D ambiguous. The CDR3 length is 15 residues. Germline assignment: CDR1 SGHTA and CDR2 FQGNSA. Trimming shortened V by 0 bases and J by 0 bases, and 9 bases separated the two germline ends. CDR3 coding DNA: TGTGCCAGCAGCTTAGCGGGCCGAAGCTCCTACGAGCAGTACTTC. It specifies CASSLAGRSSYEQYF.

A few counts support this clonotype. The junction does not match germline at one end; this may be a read error. The chain employs TRBV27 and TRBJ2-2; no definite D call. Germline loops: CDR1 MNHEY, CDR2 SMNVEV (reference sequence). The CDR3 runs to 11 residues. Here the CDR3 reads CASTASGELFF. For the CDR3, the DNA is TGTGCCAGCACCGCCTCCGGAGAGCTGTTTTTT.

This clonotype came up many times. The rearrangement links TRBV28 to TRBJ2-7, with TRBD1 matching 8 bases. Germline assignment: CDR1 MDHEN and CDR2 SYDVKM. The CDR3 covers 14 residues. Trimming removed 5 bases from V and 3 bases from J; junction bases left unmatched: 6. The DNA for the CDR3 is TGTGCCAGCAGTCCGACAGGGGCCCACTACGAGCAGTACTTC. Protein: CASSPTGAHYEQYF.